Each of the 28 T cell receptor beta chains below was sequenced from the same sample in a study of CD4 T cells in relation to SARS-CoV-2 and coronaviruses. This table comes from immunoSEQ multiplex PCR, and its TCRdb copy is limited to in-frame clones, with some not included. The profile covers 10,000 to 11,000 clones, with about 81% appearing a single time and around a sixth taken by the ten largest. Unexposed donor CD4+ T cells date from 2011-2018, before the COVID-19 pandemic. CD4+ T cells were isolated from the cells after less than 13 days of culture. These TCRs are of unknown antigen specificity. Input material: CD4+ T cells from PBMCs, cultured in vitro. The receptors shown here come from a human donor in good health.

The chain carries TRBV5-1 and TRBJ1-3, with unresolved D. Germline CDR1 is SGHRS and CDR2 is YFSETQ. The CDR3 has 14 residues. V was clipped by 6 bases and J by 0 bases, with 10 bases between them. Written as DNA, the CDR3 is TGCGCCAGCAAGGAGACCCTCTCTGGAAACACCATATATTTT. Protein sequence: CASKETLSGNTIYF.

This chain uses TRBV5-6 with TRBJ2-2, with TRBD2 matching over 7 bases. Germline V gene data show CDR1 as SGHDT and CDR2 as YYEEEE. V lost 0 bases, J lost 4 bases, and 6 bases stayed unmatched. The CDR3 contains 16 residues. CDR3 residues: CASSLGLAVITGELFF. CDR3 DNA: TGTGCCAGCAGCTTGGGACTAGCCGTCATCACCGGGGAGCTGTTTTTT.

This clone was seen once. This chain links TRBV7-9 with TRBJ2-2; 8 nucleotides agree with TRBD1. The CDR3 spans 15 residues. From germline, CDR1 is SEHNR and CDR2 FQNEAQ (reference sequence). With 6 bases clipped from V and 0 bases from J, the junction kept 3 bases outside the gene matches. The CDR3 sequence: CASRQGQANTGELFF. The DNA for the CDR3 is TGTGCCAGCAGGCAGGGACAGGCGAACACCGGGGAGCTGTTTTTT.

V and J are TRBV7-2 and TRBJ2-5; 9 bases are shared with TRBD2. The length of the CDR3 is 14 residues. V lost 5 bases, J lost 5 bases, and 6 bases stayed unmatched. The germline V gene has CDR1 SGHTA and CDR2 FQGNSA. The CDR3 DNA sequence: TGTGCCAGCAGCGGAAGCGGGGGGCCTGAGACCCAGTACTTC. Protein: CASSGSGGPETQYF.

The chain couples TRBV7-8 to TRBJ2-4, with TRBD2 matching over 14 bases. CDR1 and CDR2 (germline): SGHVS, FQNEAQ. J gave up 0 bases and V 5 bases, and 6 bases lay outside the gene matches. This CDR3 is built from 18 residues. CDR3 nucleotide sequence: TGTGCCAGCAGCCGAGGACTAGCGGGGGGTCTAGCCAAAAACATTCAGTACTTC. This gives the protein CASSRGLAGGLAKNIQYF.

This clone has a single count. V and J are TRBV25-1 and TRBJ1-6, with D perhaps TRBD1 (5 bases). V was clipped by 4 bases and J by 14 bases, with 27 bases between them. The CDR3 contains 17 residues. Germline V gives CDR1 MGHDK, CDR2 SYGVNS. The CDR3 reads CASSALYPTRAGGALHF. DNA for the CDR3: TGTGCCAGCAGTGCTTTGTATCCAACGAGAGCCGGGGGAGCCCTCCACTTT.

The chain is built from TRBV9 and TRBJ1-2; 9 bases are shared with TRBD1. The CDR3 spans 14 residues. CDR1 and CDR2 (germline): SGDLS, YYNGEE. Losses at the gene ends were 3 bases for V and 5 bases for J; bases not matched to a gene: 5. The CDR3 bases are TGTGCCAGCAGCGCAGAGGACAGGGGTTATGGCTACACCTTC. Translating it yields CASSAEDRGYGYTF.

V and J are TRBV27 and TRBJ2-5; 7 nucleotides line up with TRBD2. Germline CDR1 MNHEY, CDR2 SMNVEV (reference sequence). Germline trimming cut 5 bases from V and 4 bases from J; bases unmatched to any gene: 10. The CDR3 runs to 15 residues. The CDR3 loop reads CASSPFGGGGETQYF. Written as DNA, the CDR3 is TGTGCCAGCAGTCCCTTCGGTGGGGGGGGAGAGACCCAGTACTTC.

V usage is TRBV12-1 and J usage is TRBJ1-2. TRBV12-1 is a documented pseudogene. This CDR3 is 16 amino acids long. CDR3 amino acids: CASSFGPPRVYYGYTF. In DNA, the CDR3 is TGTGCCAGCAGCTTTGGCCCCCCCCGGGTTTACTATGGCTACACCTTC.

This clone was counted only a few times. The chain joins TRBV11-2 to TRBJ2-7; perhaps TRBD2 as D (5 bases). Germline loops: CDR1 SGHAT, CDR2 FQNNGV. The CDR3 covers 14 residues. V lost 1 base and J lost 3, with 10 bases in between. The CDR3 loop reads CASSLGLRDYEQYF. The CDR3 nucleotides are TGTGCCAGCAGCTTAGGCCTCCGGGACTACGAGCAGTACTTC.

The rearrangement links TRBV18 to TRBJ2-7; no definite D call. The ends were cut back, 3 bases at V and 3 bases at J, with 12 bases in the middle. CDR1 is KGHSH, CDR2 LQKENI, per germline. The CDR3 has 14 amino acids. CDR3 in amino acids: CASSPRMLGYEQYF. The CDR3 DNA reads TGTGCCAGCTCACCTCGTATGCTCGGCTACGAGCAGTACTTC.

This clone has only one observation. The V call is TRBV30, the J call TRBJ2-7, with 12 bases aligning to TRBD2. This CDR3 comprises 14 residues. CDR1 is GTSNPN and CDR2 is SVGIG in the germline V gene (reference sequence). After removal of 5 bases from V and 5 bases from J, the junction contained 7 bases not matched to a gene. CDR3 sequence: CAWSGLAGRNEQYF. CDR3 in DNA: TGTGCCTGGTCCGGACTAGCGGGACGGAACGAGCAGTACTTC.

The CDR3 loop reads CASSIAGLAGGTDTQYF. The CDR3 coding sequence is TGTGCCAGTAGTATAGCTGGTCTAGCGGGGGGGACAGATACGCAGTATTTT. The gene calls are TRBV19 and TRBJ2-3; 12 nucleotides line up with TRBD2. V shed 1 base and J 3 bases; nucleotides not matched to a gene: 5. The CDR3 covers 17 residues. The germline CDR1 and CDR2 sequences are LNHDA and SQIVND (reference sequence).

The gene calls are TRBV12-3 or TRBV12-4 and TRBJ2-3, with 11 bases identical to TRBD2. This CDR3 comprises 13 residues. This CDR3 reads CAIAGGKLNTQYF. CDR3 nucleotide sequence: TGTGCAATAGCGGGGGGGAAGTTAAATACGCAGTATTTT.

V usage is TRBV7-9 and J usage is TRBJ2-3; 9 nucleotides match TRBD1. The CDR3 extends over 18 amino acids. Germline V gene data show CDR1 as SEHNR and CDR2 as FQNEAQ (reference sequence). The junction had 10 bases not matched to a gene; V was cut back by 3 bases and J by 0 bases. The CDR3 region has the DNA TGTGCCAGCAGCTTCCCGGGACAGGGAGCTACTAGCACAGATACGCAGTATTTT. The encoded protein is CASSFPGQGATSTDTQYF.

The rearrangement uses TRBV2 and TRBJ2-7, with D uncertain. The V end was cut by 6 bases, the J end by 3 bases, with 6 bases between. This CDR3 region has 11 residues. Looked up from germline, CDR1 is SNHLY and CDR2 is FYNNEI. CDR3 sequence (DNA): TGTGCCAGCAGGGCTAGCTACGAGCAGTACTTC. Its translation is CASRASYEQYF.

The V gene is TRBV9, the J gene TRBJ2-2, with 10 bases identical to TRBD1. The CDR3 runs to 19 residues. Germline CDR1 is SGDLS and CDR2 is YYNGEE. J lost 0 bases, V lost 4 bases, and 12 bases had no gene match. The CDR3 DNA reads as TGTGCCAGCAGCCCCCCAGGGACAGGGGTTTTCGCGAACACCGGGGAGCTGTTTTTT. Protein: CASSPPGTGVFANTGELFF.

The chain joins TRBV7-6 to TRBJ2-2; TRBD2 matches 11 bases. The germline V gene encodes CDR1 SGHVS and CDR2 FNYEAQ. This CDR3 comprises 16 residues. Trimming took 5 bases from V and 0 from J; bases not matched to a gene: 2. This chain's CDR3 is CASSPLAGANTGELFF. The CDR3 DNA sequence: TGTGCCAGCAGCCCACTAGCGGGGGCGAACACCGGGGAGCTGTTTTTT.

The chain recombines TRBV5-4 with TRBJ2-5; 13 positions agree with TRBD2. Per the germline V gene, CDR1 is SGHNT and CDR2 is YYREEE (reference sequence). J lost 4 bases, V lost 5 bases, and 5 bases had no gene match. The CDR3 is 15 residues long. CDR3 protein: CASRSGLAGPETQYF. For the CDR3, the DNA is TGTGCCAGCAGATCGGGACTAGCGGGGCCAGAGACCCAGTACTTC.

The V call is TRBV4-3, the J call TRBJ1-3, with D perhaps TRBD1 (5 bases). This CDR3 has 16 amino acids. Trimming removed 0 bases from V and 6 bases from J, with 15 bases in between. CDR1 LGHNA and CDR2 YSLEER come from the germline V gene. CDR3 in DNA: TGCGCCAGCAGCCAAGATCAGGGCAGCCACCTAAACACCATATATTTT. It specifies CASSQDQGSHLNTIYF.

The rearrangement links TRBV4-3 to TRBJ2-7; D might be TRBD1 (6 bases). The germline CDR1 and CDR2 sequences are LGHNA and YSLEER. The V gene lost 0 bases and the J gene lost 2 bases, with 11 bases spanning the gap. The CDR3 runs 15 residues. Written as DNA, the CDR3 is TGCGCCAGCAGCCAAGACGCAGGGGTTCCCTACGAGCAGTACTTC. It codes for CASSQDAGVPYEQYF.

The J gene is TRBJ2-4, the V gene TRBV7-2; no firm D call. CDR3 length: 15 amino acids. CDR1 and CDR2 (germline): SGHTA, FQGNSA. V dropped 3 bases and J dropped 4 bases, with 13 bases sitting between them. The CDR3: CASSLQDMPKNIQYF. In DNA, the CDR3 is TGTGCCAGCAGCTTGCAAGACATGCCTAAAAACATTCAGTACTTC.

The V gene is TRBV6-5, the J gene TRBJ2-7; 15 nucleotides agree with TRBD2. With 8 bases clipped from V and 2 bases from J, the junction kept 1 base outside the gene matches. The V gene's germline CDR1 is MNHEY and CDR2 SVGAGI. This CDR3 has 14 residues. CDR3 DNA: TGTGCCAGCCGGACTAGCGGGGGGGCCTACGAGCAGTACTTC. Protein sequence: CASRTSGGAYEQYF.

The CDR3 nucleotides are TGCGCCAGCAGCCTACGGAGTGTCGGGGAGCTGTTTTTT. Translated, it gives CASSLRSVGELFF. This chain uses TRBV4-1 with TRBJ2-2; the D is unclear. V was trimmed by 4 bases and J by 7 bases, leaving 10 bases between them. The CDR3 has 13 residues. CDR1 is MGHRA and CDR2 is YSYEKL in the germline V gene.

The rearrangement uses TRBV20-1 and TRBJ2-1; a possible D gene is TRBD2 (7 bases). Trimming cost V 4 bases and J 5 bases, with 15 bases left between them. The CDR3 has 14 amino acids. The V gene's germline CDR1 is DFQATT and CDR2 SNEGSKA (reference sequence). This chain's CDR3 is CSANEGGPHNEQFF. CDR3 bases: TGCAGTGCTAATGAGGGGGGGCCCCACAATGAGCAGTTCTTC.

The rearrangement links TRBV4-2 to TRBJ2-4, with a tentative D call TRBD2 (5 bases). Germline loops: CDR1 LGHNA, CDR2 YNFKEQ. The V gene lost 0 bases and the J gene lost 9 bases, with 18 bases spanning the gap. The CDR3 spans 16 residues. In DNA, the CDR3 is TGTGCCAGCAGCCAAGACGTGGGAGCAAACTGGGGCATTCAGTACTTC. It yields the protein CASSQDVGANWGIQYF.

The chain uses TRBV12-3 or TRBV12-4 and TRBJ2-5; D is unclear. With 3 bases removed from V and 5 bases from J, the gap between germline ends came to 10 bases. This CDR3 contains 13 residues. CDR3 residues: CASSLWQGETQYF. The CDR3 nucleotides are TGTGCCAGCAGTTTGTGGCAAGGGGAGACCCAGTACTTC.

A note on this clone: The junction shows a germline mismatch at one end, possibly a read error. This chain uses TRBV6-1 with TRBJ2-7; TRBD1 aligns across 8 bases. Germline V CDR1 and CDR2: MNHNS, SASEGT. The CDR3 spans 14 residues. CDR3 DNA: TGTGCCAGCAGAGAAGGACAGGGTAACTACGAGCAGTACTTC. Amino acid sequence: CASREGQGNYEQYF.